These 8 T cell receptor beta chains were sequenced from one sample in a study of early T cells in non-severe SARS-CoV-2 infection. TCRdb reprocessed the 5' RACE reads with MiXCR, giving one entry per CDR3 protein. The table lists tens of thousands of distinct CDR3 sequences, approximately 10% of them singletons, with about 2.8% in the top ten. The material sequenced was whole blood, taken at baseline. These receptors were taken from an adult who was a healthcare worker with PCR-confirmed SARS-CoV-2 infection or an uninfected control (not recorded which).

This clonotype was found a few times. DNA of the CDR3: TGTGCCAGCAGCTTAAGTCCAGGGCGAGCCTACGAGCAGTACTTC. Translation: CASSLSPGRAYEQYF. This sequence joins TRBV13 and TRBJ2-7; a weak D match, TRBD1 (5 bases). There are 15 residues in the CDR3. Germline CDR1 and CDR2: PRHDT and FYEKMQ (reference sequence). Trimming stripped 2 bases from V and 2 bases from J, with 13 bases between. Full variable domain (remainder filled in from reference TRBV13 and TRBJ2-7): AAGVIQSPRHLIKEKRETATLKCYPIPRHDTVYWYQQGPGQDPQFLISFYEKMQSDKGSIPDRFSAQQFSDYHSELNMSSLELGDSALYFCASSLSPGRAYEQYFGPGTRLTVT.

This clonotype has only a few counts. The gene calls are TRBV6-5 and TRBJ1-6; 10 nucleotides agree with TRBD1. V was pared by 6 bases and J by 10 bases, with 12 bases of the junction left unmatched. CDR1 is MNHEY, CDR2 SVGAGI, per germline. This CDR3 is built from 16 residues. This CDR3 reads CASSYKTGGASSPLHF. The CDR3 region has the DNA TGTGCCAGCAGCTACAAGACAGGGGGCGCTTCATCACCCCTCCACTTT.

J is TRBJ2-5 and V is TRBV7-2; perhaps TRBD2 as D (6 bases). Germline values: CDR1 SGHTA, CDR2 FQGNSA. V was clipped by 3 bases and J by 2 bases, with 10 bases between them. The CDR3 is 14 amino acids. CDR3 in amino acids: CASSFGGAQETQYF. DNA for the CDR3: TGTGCCAGCAGCTTCGGCGGGGCACAAGAGACCCAGTACTTC.

This sequence joins TRBV24-1 and TRBJ1-1; no definite D call. There are 14 residues in the CDR3. Germline CDR1 KGHDR, CDR2 SFDVKD. Trimming removed 9 bases at V and 1 base at J, with 14 bases between. The CDR3 coding sequence is TGTGCCACCCTCCGTGCCGCACGGAACACTGAAGCTTTCTTT. Translated, it gives CATLRAARNTEAFF.

This clonotype was seen more than once but under ten times. The CDR3 region has the DNA TGTGCCAGCGGGGCGGGGGAGAAACAAGAGACCCAGTACTTC. It codes for CASGAGEKQETQYF. The rearrangement links TRBV7-9 to TRBJ2-5; 7 nucleotides match TRBD2. This CDR3 contains 14 residues. The germline V gene has CDR1 SEHNR and CDR2 FQNEAQ (reference sequence). V gave up 8 bases and J gave up 2 bases; unmatched junction bases: 8.

This clonotype was picked up many times. The rearrangement links TRBV9 to TRBJ1-1; D ambiguous. Germline V gene lookup returns CDR1 SGDLS and CDR2 YYNGEE. This CDR3 is 13 amino acids long. Trimming left V 4 bases short and J 7 bases short, with 14 bases between. CDR3 coding DNA: TGTGCCAGCAGCATAAGTTCGCACAGTGAAGCTTTCTTT. This encodes CASSISSHSEAFF. The full variable domain, completed using reference TRBV9 and TRBJ1-1, is DSGVTQTPKHLITATGQRVTLRCSPRSGDLSVYWYQQSLDQGLQFLIQYYNGEERAKGNILERFSAQQFPDLHSELNLSSLELGDSALYFCASSISSHSEAFFGQGTRLTVV.

This clonotype was detected a few times. V is TRBV7-6 and J is TRBJ2-3; tentative D call: TRBD2 (5 bases). Germline lookup yields CDR1 SGHVS and CDR2 FNYEAQ. Trimming pared 4 bases from V and 5 bases from J, leaving 10 bases between. The CDR3 is made up of 13 amino acids. CDR3 nucleotides: TGTGCCAGCAGCTATGCGGGCCTAGATACGCAGTATTTT. Amino acids: CASSYAGLDTQYF. Full variable domain (rest looked up from reference TRBV7-6 and TRBJ2-3): GAGVSQSPRYKVTKRGQDVALRCDPISGHVSLYWYRQALGQGPEFLTYFNYEAQQDKSGLPNDRFSAERPEGSISTLTIQRTEQRDSAMYRCASSYAGLDTQYFGPGTRLTVL.

This clonotype was found a few times. The CDR3 region is CASSITRKGTNEQFF. The DNA for the CDR3 is TGTGCCAGTAGTATAACTAGGAAGGGGACAAATGAGCAGTTCTTC. This chain links TRBV19 with TRBJ2-1; D may be TRBD1 (6 bases). Germline values: CDR1 LNHDA, CDR2 SQIVND (reference sequence). The CDR3 has 15 amino acids. Trimming stripped 2 bases from V and 7 bases from J, with 15 bases between.